Below, 5 T cell receptor beta chains from the same sample are listed, as sequenced in a study of blood T cell repertoires in COVID-19. TCRdb keeps only in-frame clones here, not all; method: immunoSEQ multiplex PCR. The sample lists 250,000 to 350,000 clones, approximately 84% seen once, with more than 1.1% in the top ten. The sample was peripheral blood. Receptors originate from a human donor with COVID-19, enrolled during active disease. The donor label of this sample is uncertain.

The chain is built from TRBV29-1 and TRBJ2-7; 7 nucleotides agree with TRBD2. Germline V gives CDR1 SQVTM, CDR2 ANQGSEA. V gave up 4 bases and J gave up 6 bases; unmatched junction bases: 9. This CDR3 region has 13 residues. The CDR3 spells CSVAPGLVGEQYF. The CDR3 DNA is TGCAGCGTTGCCCCCGGACTAGTAGGCGAGCAGTACTTC.

The chain combines TRBV5-1 with TRBJ2-1, with D possibly being TRBD2 (5 bases). Per germline, CDR1 SGHRS and CDR2 YFSETQ. Trimming removed 1 base at V and 7 bases at J, with 12 bases between. This CDR3 has 14 residues. The CDR3 sequence: CASSLMTGGNEQFF. The CDR3 bases are TGCGCCAGCAGCTTGATGACTGGAGGAAATGAGCAGTTCTTC.

The table lists this clone with a count of one. The chain is built from TRBV7-2 and TRBJ2-7; a weak D match, TRBD2 (6 bases). The germline V gene encodes CDR1 SGHTA and CDR2 FQGNSA. Between the trimmed V and J ends, which lost 3 bases and 7 bases, there was a span of 16 bases. The CDR3 is made up of 14 amino acids. The CDR3 DNA reads TGTGCCAGCAGCTTCACTTCGAGAGGGAGGGAGCAGTACTTC. The encoded protein is CASSFTSRGREQYF.

The chain combines TRBV9 with TRBJ1-1; D not resolved. Germline assignment: CDR1 SGDLS and CDR2 YYNGEE. V dropped 0 bases and J dropped 8 bases, with 17 bases sitting between them. The CDR3 runs to 15 residues. The DNA of the CDR3 is TGTGCCAGCAGCGTAGCCATAGTCCCCGACGGGGAAGCTTTCTTT. Translation: CASSVAIVPDGEAFF. Drawing the rest from reference TRBV9 and TRBJ1-1, the complete variable domain is DSGVTQTPKHLITATGQRVTLRCSPRSGDLSVYWYQQSLDQGLQFLIQYYNGEERAKGNILERFSAQQFPDLHSELNLSSLELGDSALYFCASSVAIVPDGEAFFGQGTRLTVV.

This clone was detected once. The chain joins TRBV6-2 or TRBV6-3 to TRBJ2-7; 8 bases are shared with TRBD2. CDR1 and CDR2 from the germline V gene are MNHEY and SVGEGT. The ends lost 0 bases at V and 4 bases at J; junction bases unmatched: 5. The CDR3 extends over 15 amino acids. This CDR3 reads CASSYSRTSRYEQYF. CDR3 coding DNA: TGTGCCAGCAGTTACTCGAGGACTAGCCGTTACGAGCAGTACTTC.